This entry lists 20 T cell receptor beta chains sequenced from one sample in a study of technical replicates of blood from a few donors. Clones were read by immunoSEQ multiplex PCR, and TCRdb kept only the in-frame ones, dropping some. The table has 55,000 to 75,000 clones, around 88% seen once; the top ten hold more than 4.5%. Sequenced material: PBMCs. These TCRs come from a human donor in good health. Some clones in this sample may be carry-over from other donors' samples.

The CDR3 coding sequence is TGTGCCAGCAGTTTATTGACTAGCGGGAGCTTCGGCGAGCAGTACTTC. This sequence encodes CASSLLTSGSFGEQYF. The V gene is TRBV27, the J gene TRBJ2-7; 12 positions agree with TRBD2. The CDR3 runs 16 residues. Per the germline V gene, CDR1 is MNHEY and CDR2 is SMNVEV (reference sequence). V shed 1 base, J shed 6 bases, and the junction held 7 bases outside the gene matches.

V gene TRBV4-2 combines with J gene TRBJ2-6; no clear D gene. Trimming left V 0 bases short and J 3 bases short, with 15 bases between. Germline values: CDR1 LGHNA, CDR2 YNFKEQ. This CDR3 has 18 amino acids. CDR3 DNA: TGTGCCAGCAGCCAAGAGGTCTATGGTTCGGGTGGGGCCAACGTCCTGACTTTC. Amino acid sequence: CASSQEVYGSGGANVLTF.

CDR3: CASSVGDSTREQYF. Written as DNA, the CDR3 is TGTGCCAGCAGCGTTGGGGACTCGACCCGGGAGCAGTACTTC. The V gene is TRBV9, the J gene TRBJ2-7, with D tentatively TRBD2 (6 bases). Germline-derived CDR1 and CDR2 are SGDLS and YYNGEE. The germline V and J ends were trimmed by 2 bases and 7 bases, with 16 bases remaining between them. The CDR3 totals 14 residues. Using reference TRBV9 and TRBJ2-7 for the parts outside the CDR3, the full variable domain is DSGVTQTPKHLITATGQRVTLRCSPRSGDLSVYWYQQSLDQGLQFLIQYYNGEERAKGNILERFSAQQFPDLHSELNLSSLELGDSALYFCASSVGDSTREQYFGPGTRLTVT.

J is TRBJ1-3 and V is TRBV5-1; TRBD1 matches 7 bases. Germline CDR1 reads SGHRS; CDR2 reads YFSETQ. The CDR3 covers 15 residues. The ends lost 0 bases at V and 4 bases at J; junction bases unmatched: 4. CDR3 sequence reads: CASSLDPGGGNTIYF. The CDR3 region has the DNA TGCGCCAGCAGCTTGGATCCAGGGGGGGGAAACACCATATATTTT.

The count of this clone is one. The genes are TRBV6-6 and TRBJ1-2, with 11 bases fitting TRBD1. The CDR3 totals 14 residues. The trim removed 7 bases at V and 2 bases at J, leaving 3 bases unmatched. Per germline, CDR1 MNHNY and CDR2 SVGAGI (reference sequence). As DNA, the CDR3 is TGTGCCAGCACCAGGGACAGGGGGAACTATGGCTACACCTTC. Translating it yields CASTRDRGNYGYTF.

The chain uses TRBV5-5 and TRBJ1-1; a possible D gene is TRBD1 (6 bases). V lost 4 bases to trimming and J lost 4 bases, with 17 bases between them. Per germline, CDR1 SGHKS and CDR2 YYEKEE (reference sequence). This CDR3 is built from 15 residues. The CDR3 DNA follows: TGTGCCAGCAGCGGGGTGGGACATGCGGGCACTGAAGCTTTCTTT. Residues: CASSGVGHAGTEAFF.

The genes are TRBV11-1 and TRBJ2-7, with a tentative D call TRBD2 (5 bases). The CDR3 sequence is 12 residues long. Germline assignment: CDR1 SGHAT and CDR2 FQDESV (reference sequence). The V and J ends lost 6 bases and 5 bases respectively, with 11 bases between them. In DNA form, the CDR3 reads TGTGCCAGCAGTACCAGAGGGCACGAGCAGTACTTC. This translates into CASSTRGHEQYF. Full variable domain (outside the CDR3, taken from reference TRBV11-1 and TRBJ2-7): EAEVAQSPRYKITEKSQAVAFWCDPISGHATLYWYRQILGQGPELLVQFQDESVVDDSQLPKDRFSAERLKGVDSTLKIQPAELGDSAMYLCASSTRGHEQYFGPGTRLTVT.

This clone was counted between two and nine times. This chain joins TRBV18 and TRBJ1-1; D is perhaps TRBD1 (6 bases). Trimming removed 6 bases from V and 3 bases from J, with 11 bases in between. The germline CDR1 and CDR2 sequences are KGHSH and LQKENI. There are 13 residues in the CDR3. The CDR3 DNA reads TGTGCCAGCTCTCAAAACAGGGACACTGAAGCTTTCTTT. Translated, it gives CASSQNRDTEAFF.

This clone turned up a few times. V is TRBV16 and J is TRBJ1-5; the D gene is possibly TRBD1 (6 bases). The germline gives CDR1 KGHSY, CDR2 FQNENV. CDR3 size: 14 residues. Trimming took off 5 bases at V and 0 bases at J, with 8 bases between the two ends. CDR3 residues: CASSTGNSNQPQHF. DNA for the CDR3: TGTGCCAGCAGCACAGGGAATAGCAATCAGCCCCAGCATTTT.

This clone was counted a single time. This rearrangement joins TRBV20-1 to TRBJ1-2; the D gene is possibly TRBD1 (5 bases). Germline assignment: CDR1 DFQATT and CDR2 SNEGSKA (reference sequence). The length of the CDR3 is 11 residues. As DNA, the CDR3 is TGCAGCTCGACAGCTAACTATGGCTACACCTTC. It yields the protein CSSTANYGYTF.

V and J are TRBV5-4 and TRBJ1-4, with D perhaps TRBD1 (5 bases). The CDR3 runs to 15 residues. V lost 3 bases and J 5 bases, leaving 14 bases between the germline ends. CDR1 is SGHNT and CDR2 is YYREEE in the germline V gene (reference sequence). The CDR3 here is CASSSTGTENEKLFF. CDR3 nucleotides: TGTGCCAGCAGCTCGACCGGGACTGAGAATGAAAAACTGTTTTTT.

The chain carries TRBV6-1 and TRBJ1-5, with TRBD1 identical over 9 bases. This CDR3 is 14 amino acids long. The V gene's germline CDR1 is MNHNS and CDR2 SASEGT. V lost 2 bases and J lost 9; bases outside the gene matches: 5. As DNA, the CDR3 is TGTGCCAGCAGTGAAACAGGGGGCCTCGTGCCCCAGCATTTT. Its translation is CASSETGGLVPQHF.

CDR3 amino acids: CAISESRDFSSYEQYF. The CDR3 DNA sequence: TGTGCCATCAGTGAGTCCCGGGACTTCAGCTCCTACGAGCAGTACTTC. The gene calls are TRBV10-3 and TRBJ2-7, with D tentatively TRBD2 (6 bases). Trimming removed 0 bases from V and 0 bases from J, with 12 bases in between. Germline V gives CDR1 ENHRY, CDR2 SYGVKD. The CDR3 has 16 amino acids.

This chain joins TRBV2 and TRBJ2-7, with 14 bases that match TRBD2. Germline values: CDR1 SNHLY, CDR2 FYNNEI. The CDR3 is made up of 15 amino acids. J lost 6 bases, V lost 9 bases, and 10 bases had no gene match. CDR3 loop: CARRGTSGRTGEQYF. The CDR3 nucleotides read TGTGCCAGGAGAGGGACTAGCGGGAGAACAGGCGAGCAGTACTTC.

Only a few counts were recorded for this clone. The rearrangement joins TRBV6-5 to TRBJ2-7; no reliable D call. The germline V gene has CDR1 MNHEY and CDR2 SVGAGI. CDR3 length: 14 amino acids. With 0 bases removed from V and 0 bases from J, the gap between germline ends came to 6 bases. The CDR3 DNA reads TGTGCCAGCAGTTACTCTCACAGCTCCTACGAGCAGTACTTC. As protein: CASSYSHSSYEQYF.

The chain uses TRBV4-1 and TRBJ2-1, with 13 bases identical to TRBD2. J gave up 8 bases and V 1 base, and 2 bases lay outside the gene matches. Germline CDR1 and CDR2: MGHRA and YSYEKL. The CDR3 consists of 15 residues. Written as DNA, the CDR3 is TGCGCCAGCAGCCAAGGGACTAGCGGGGGCTATGAGCAGTTCTTC. It yields the protein CASSQGTSGGYEQFF.

The chain recombines TRBV9 with TRBJ2-5, with a weak D call TRBD1 (5 bases). CDR3 length equals 13 residues. Germline V gene data show CDR1 as SGDLS and CDR2 as YYNGEE. V was trimmed by 4 bases and J by 6 bases, leaving 13 bases between them. This chain's CDR3 is CASSPSGFKTQYF. Here the CDR3 DNA reads TGTGCCAGCAGCCCGTCAGGGTTCAAGACCCAGTACTTC.

The genes are TRBV7-9 and TRBJ2-7; 7 positions match TRBD1. The ends lost 5 bases at V and 2 bases at J; junction bases unmatched: 6. Germline values: CDR1 SEHNR, CDR2 FQNEAQ (reference sequence). This CDR3 spans 14 amino acids. Here the CDR3 DNA reads TGTGCCAGCAGCCCTCGACAGGGCCCCTACGAGCAGTACTTC. It encodes CASSPRQGPYEQYF.

In its sample, this clone was seen a few times. The rearrangement uses TRBV9 and TRBJ1-1; 10 nucleotides match TRBD1. V was pared by 0 bases and J by 5 bases, with 16 bases of the junction left unmatched. Germline CDR1 reads SGDLS; CDR2 reads YYNGEE. The CDR3 contains 19 residues. CDR3 nucleotide sequence: TGTGCCAGCAGCGTAGCCCCCACCGGGACAGGGGTTCGGAATACTGAAGCTTTCTTT. Translated: CASSVAPTGTGVRNTEAFF.

The chain's CDR3 is CASSIPGTGKAFF. The CDR3 nucleotides are TGTGCCAGTAGTATTCCTGGGACAGGGAAAGCTTTCTTT. The V and J genes are TRBV19 and TRBJ1-1, with TRBD1 identical over 9 bases. Germline V gives CDR1 LNHDA, CDR2 SQIVND (reference sequence). V was clipped by 3 bases and J by 9 bases; unmatched bases: 5. This CDR3 region has 13 residues.